These 10 T cell receptor beta chains originate from one sample sequenced in a study of blood T cell repertoires in COVID-19. Data came from immunoSEQ multiplex PCR; TCRdb stores just in-frame clones and leaves some out. This table holds about 320,000 clones, roughly 90% found once. The sample was PBMCs or T cells enriched from blood (not recorded which). The receptors were gathered from a woman in her twenties or thirties who had been exposed to COVID-19.

This rearrangement joins TRBV3-1 (or the pseudogene TRBV3-2) to TRBJ2-1, with 9 bases lining up with TRBD2. The germline V gene encodes CDR1 LGHDT and CDR2 YNNKEL (reference sequence). This CDR3 contains 14 residues. The junction had 9 bases not matched to a gene; V was cut back by 6 bases and J by 9 bases. CDR3 protein: CASRVGLAPGEQFF. The CDR3 DNA reads TGTGCCAGCAGGGTGGGACTAGCCCCCGGTGAGCAGTTCTTC.

CDR3 sequence reads: CASSVGQSANYGYTF. The CDR3 nucleotides read TGCGCCAGCAGCGTAGGACAGTCGGCTAACTATGGCTACACCTTC. The rearrangement joins TRBV5-1 to TRBJ1-2; possibly TRBD1 for D (6 bases). V lost 4 bases to trimming and J lost 0 bases, with 13 bases between them. Germline V gene lookup returns CDR1 SGHRS and CDR2 YFSETQ. CDR3 length: 15 residues.

The chain is built from TRBV3-1 (or the pseudogene TRBV3-2) and TRBJ2-6, with D possibly being TRBD2 (6 bases). V was shortened by 2 bases and J by 3 bases, with 8 bases between the two germline ends. Germline V gives CDR1 LGHDT, CDR2 YNNKEL (reference sequence). The CDR3 extends over 15 amino acids. The CDR3 protein is CASSQPGDGANVLTF. For the CDR3, the DNA is TGTGCCAGCAGCCAACCGGGGGATGGGGCCAACGTCCTGACTTTC.

This clone came up a few times. The chain uses TRBV5-1 and TRBJ2-1; 8 positions match TRBD1. The germline gives CDR1 SGHRS, CDR2 YFSETQ. J was trimmed by 8 bases and V by 2 bases; bases with no gene match: 12. The CDR3 is 16 amino acids. The CDR3 region has the DNA TGCGCCAGCAGCTTTTTCTCATCAGGACAGGGCGATGAGCAGTTCTTC. Its translation is CASSFFSSGQGDEQFF. Based on the CDR3 plus reference TRBV5-1 and TRBJ2-1, the full variable domain is KAGVTQTPRYLIKTRGQQVTLSCSPISGHRSVSWYQQTPGQGLQFLFEYFSETQRNKGNFPGRFSGRQFSNSRSEMNVSTLELGDSALYLCASSFFSSGQGDEQFFGPGTRLTVL.

This clone was picked up one time. The chain recombines TRBV5-8 with TRBJ2-4, with D maybe TRBD1 (6 bases). CDR3 length equals 14 residues. V was shortened by 3 bases and J by 1 base, with 8 bases between the two germline ends. The germline V gene encodes CDR1 SGHTS and CDR2 YDEGEE. The CDR3 sequence: CASSYTGAKNIQYF. CDR3 DNA: TGTGCCAGCAGCTACACAGGGGCCAAAAACATTCAGTACTTC.

This chain links TRBV19 with TRBJ1-2, with 8 bases matching TRBD1. The CDR3 runs to 15 residues. Per the germline V gene, CDR1 is LNHDA and CDR2 is SQIVND (reference sequence). J lost 2 bases, V lost 3 bases, and 5 bases had no gene match. The CDR3 DNA reads as TGTGCCAGTAGTATTGACAGGGGTATGAACTATGGCTACACCTTC. It codes for CASSIDRGMNYGYTF.

This chain uses TRBV3-1 (or the pseudogene TRBV3-2) with TRBJ1-1; D possibly corresponds to TRBD1 (5 bases). Germline V CDR1 and CDR2: LGHDT, YNNKEL (reference sequence). Trimming cost V 2 bases and J 1 base, with 11 bases left between them. There are 15 residues in the CDR3. In DNA, the CDR3 is TGTGCCAGCAGCCAAAGGGGTAACAGGAACACTGAAGCTTTCTTT. This codes for CASSQRGNRNTEAFF.

With regard to this clone: In the same sample, other DNA sequences code for this CDR3. This chain links TRBV5-1 with TRBJ1-6, with D possibly being TRBD1 (6 bases). Trimming cost V 7 bases and J 0 bases, with 17 bases left between them. Germline CDR1 and CDR2: SGHRS and YFSETQ. The CDR3 length is 17 residues. The CDR3 is CASRRGQGSSYNSPLHF. The CDR3 DNA reads TGCGCCAGCCGTCGCGGGCAGGGGAGCTCCTATAATTCACCCCTCCACTTT.

This chain links TRBV3-1 (or the pseudogene TRBV3-2) with TRBJ2-1, with 7 bases fitting TRBD2. This CDR3 has 14 amino acids. V trimming: 1 base; J trimming: 9 bases; junction bases outside the gene matches: 6. Germline V gives CDR1 LGHDT, CDR2 YNNKEL (reference sequence). CDR3 DNA: TGTGCCAGCAGCCAAGGAAGAGCGGGGAGTGAGCAGTTCTTC. As protein: CASSQGRAGSEQFF.

J is TRBJ2-1 and V is TRBV6-5, with 11 bases fitting TRBD1. Germline assignment: CDR1 MNHEY and CDR2 SVGAGI. The CDR3 consists of 15 residues. V lost 5 bases, J lost 8 bases, and 8 bases stayed unmatched. This chain's CDR3 is CASSPAGQGVHEQFF. The CDR3 DNA reads TGTGCCAGCAGTCCCGCGGGACAGGGGGTTCATGAGCAGTTCTTC.